This entry lists 30 T cell receptor beta chains sequenced from one sample in a study of technical replicates of blood from a few donors. This table comes from immunoSEQ multiplex PCR, and its TCRdb copy is limited to in-frame clones, with some not included. The sample has about 69,000 clones, around nine tenths seen once. The sequencing sample was made of PBMCs. The origin of the receptors is a human donor in good health. Some clones in this sample may be carry-over from other donors' samples.

The chain carries TRBV4-2 and TRBJ2-1; tentative D call: TRBD2 (5 bases). From germline, CDR1 is LGHNA and CDR2 YNFKEQ. The CDR3 is 14 residues long. Trimming left V 0 bases short and J 7 bases short, with 10 bases between. CDR3 sequence (DNA): TGTGCCAGCAGCCAAGATACTAGTAAAAATGAGCAGTTCTTC. This sequence encodes CASSQDTSKNEQFF.

This clone showed up just once. This sequence joins TRBV27 and TRBJ2-7; D uncertain. Germline V CDR1 and CDR2: MNHEY, SMNVEV (reference sequence). Trimming left V 5 bases short and J 2 bases short, with 16 bases between. This CDR3 region has 15 residues. This CDR3 reads CASSHRRQEPYEQYF. The CDR3 DNA reads TGTGCCAGCAGTCATAGACGGCAGGAACCCTACGAGCAGTACTTC.

The chain joins TRBV5-6 to TRBJ1-2, with 9 nucleotides matching TRBD1. CDR3 size: 14 residues. Germline V gene lookup returns CDR1 SGHDT and CDR2 YYEEEE. V was pared by 4 bases and J by 7 bases, with 8 bases of the junction left unmatched. The CDR3 here is CASSLPGQGGGYTF. The DNA for the CDR3 is TGTGCCAGCAGCCTCCCGGGACAGGGAGGTGGCTACACCTTC.

The genes are TRBV5-1 and TRBJ2-2, with 10 bases lining up with TRBD1. The junction had 7 bases not matched to a gene; V was cut back by 4 bases and J by 1 base. The CDR3 runs 17 residues. Germline-derived CDR1 and CDR2 are SGHRS and YFSETQ. The chain's CDR3 is CASSHTRTGGNTGELFF. CDR3 in DNA: TGCGCCAGCAGCCACACTAGGACAGGGGGGAACACCGGGGAGCTGTTTTTT.

The V call is TRBV30, the J call TRBJ2-7; 8 bases match TRBD1. The junction had 6 bases not matched to a gene; V was cut back by 5 bases and J by 0 bases. Germline CDR1 is GTSNPN and CDR2 is SVGIG (reference sequence). The CDR3 is made up of 14 amino acids. The CDR3 sequence is CAWGGDRTSYEQYF. As DNA, the CDR3 is TGTGCCTGGGGAGGGGACAGGACCTCCTACGAGCAGTACTTC.

The rearrangement joins TRBV9 to TRBJ1-1, with D uncertain. The CDR3 spans 14 residues. Trimming removed 0 bases from V and 2 bases from J, with 8 bases in between. Germline-derived CDR1 and CDR2 are SGDLS and YYNGEE. As DNA, the CDR3 is TGTGCCAGCAGCGTAGGCGTCGAAAACACTGAAGCTTTCTTT. It encodes CASSVGVENTEAFF.

The chain combines TRBV19 with TRBJ2-7; D is undetermined. Trimming pared 3 bases from V and 3 bases from J, leaving 9 bases between. Germline V CDR1 and CDR2: LNHDA, SQIVND (reference sequence). This CDR3 region has 13 residues. The CDR3 DNA follows: TGTGCCAGTAGTATGGGCAGAAGCTACGAGCAGTACTTC. This gives the protein CASSMGRSYEQYF.

The V gene is TRBV12-5, the J gene TRBJ2-5; D uncertain. Trimming took 3 bases from V and 4 from J, leaving 3 bases between them. This CDR3 has 11 residues. Per germline, CDR1 LGHNT and CDR2 FRNRAP. In nucleotides, the CDR3 is TGTGCTAGTGGTTTCGGAGAGACCCAGTACTTC. It specifies CASGFGETQYF.

The sample holds one count of this clone. The rearrangement joins TRBV5-6 to TRBJ2-7; perhaps TRBD2 as D (6 bases). The CDR3 runs to 16 residues. V was pared by 1 base and J by 3 bases, with 17 bases between. Per the germline V gene, CDR1 is SGHDT and CDR2 is YYEEEE. CDR3 protein: CASSLRGGTTGYEQYF. CDR3 in DNA: TGTGCCAGCAGCTTGAGGGGCGGGACGACGGGCTACGAGCAGTACTTC.

This chain uses TRBV4-1 with TRBJ1-2; D uncertain. Germline assignment: CDR1 MGHRA and CDR2 YSYEKL. V was pared by 0 bases and J by 8 bases, with 10 bases between. This CDR3 is built from 13 residues. This CDR3 reads CASSQDRESGYTF. In DNA, the CDR3 is TGCGCCAGCAGCCAAGATAGGGAGAGCGGCTACACCTTC.

The chain employs TRBV5-5 and TRBJ1-1; the D gene is possibly TRBD1 (6 bases). The CDR3 consists of 16 residues. The germline V gene has CDR1 SGHKS and CDR2 YYEKEE (reference sequence). Trimming shortened V by 1 base and J by 5 bases, and 18 bases separated the two germline ends. CDR3 region: CASSLITRQVGTEAFF. CDR3 sequence (DNA): TGTGCCAGCAGCTTGATAACTAGACAGGTCGGAACTGAAGCTTTCTTT.

This rearrangement joins TRBV4-3 to TRBJ1-6, with D perhaps matching TRBD1 (5 bases). The CDR3 consists of 16 residues. Trimming removed 0 bases from V and 7 bases from J, with 13 bases in between. From germline, CDR1 is LGHNA and CDR2 YSLEER. The CDR3 DNA sequence: TGCGCCAGCAGCCAAGACGCGACAGAAGTAAATTCACCCCTCCACTTT. Residues: CASSQDATEVNSPLHF.

The V and J genes are TRBV21-1 and TRBJ2-5; TRBD1, the table's D call, lacks a check against the DNA. TRBV21-1 represents a pseudogene. The CDR3 loop spans 13 amino acids. CDR3 sequence reads: CARPGQGDMTQYF. The CDR3 DNA is TGTGCCAGACCAGGACAGGGGGACATGACCCAGTACTTC.

This chain uses TRBV29-1 with TRBJ2-7; 9 nucleotides line up with TRBD1. Germline V lookup: CDR1 SQVTM, CDR2 ANQGSEA. The CDR3 consists of 13 residues. V dropped 1 base and J dropped 5; count of bases not matched to a gene: 3. The DNA for the CDR3 is TGCAGCGTTGAAGGAGGGACAGGGCACGAGCAGTACTTC. This encodes CSVEGGTGHEQYF.

The chain has TRBV5-4 and TRBJ1-2; no definite D call. The germline V gene encodes CDR1 SGHNT and CDR2 YYREEE (reference sequence). The CDR3 loop spans 13 amino acids. V was cut by 0 bases and J by 10 bases, with 13 bases left in between. This CDR3 is CASSLAGSPAYTF. The CDR3 DNA reads TGTGCCAGCAGCTTGGCCGGGTCACCGGCCTACACCTTC.

The CDR3 protein is CASSPGTDHTGELFF. The CDR3, as DNA: TGTGCCAGCAGCCCCGGGACAGATCACACCGGGGAGCTGTTTTTT. The chain joins TRBV7-7 to TRBJ2-2, with 7 nucleotides matching TRBD1. With V trimmed by 5 bases and J by 3 bases, 6 bases remained unmatched. This CDR3 contains 15 residues. The germline gives CDR1 SSHAT, CDR2 FNYEAQ (reference sequence). The entire variable domain, with the rest obtained from reference TRBV7-7 and TRBJ2-2, is as follows: GAGVSQSPRYKVTKRGQDVTLRCDPISSHATLYWYQQALGQGPEFLTYFNYEAQPDKSGLPSDRFSAERPEGSISTLTIQRTEQRDSAMYRCASSPGTDHTGELFFGEGSRLTVL.

The chain has TRBV4-1 and TRBJ1-2; D might be TRBD1 (5 bases). CDR3 size: 16 residues. Trimming removed 2 bases from V and 4 bases from J, with 17 bases in between. The germline V gene has CDR1 MGHRA and CDR2 YSYEKL. The CDR3 DNA sequence: TGCGCCAGCAGCCAATCGTACTTGTCGGGGGGCTATGGCTACACCTTC. Amino acid sequence: CASSQSYLSGGYGYTF.

The chain couples TRBV19 to TRBJ2-7; no definite D call. CDR1 is LNHDA, CDR2 SQIVND, per germline (reference sequence). V dropped 5 bases and J dropped 3 bases, with 14 bases sitting between them. There are 14 residues in the CDR3. The CDR3 is CASSPRLSHYEQYF. In DNA form, the CDR3 reads TGTGCCAGTAGTCCCCGGTTGAGCCACTACGAGCAGTACTTC. The variable domain in full, with the rest retrieved from reference TRBV19 and TRBJ2-7, is DGGITQSPKYLFRKEGQNVTLSCEQNLNHDAMYWYRQDPGQGLRLIYYSQIVNDFQKGDIAEGYSVSREKKESFPLTVTSAQKNPTAFYLCASSPRLSHYEQYFGPGTRLTVT.

The CDR3 sequence is CASSLGYDRVETQYF. CDR3 nucleotides: TGTGCCAGCAGCTTAGGATACGACAGGGTAGAGACCCAGTACTTC. The chain recombines TRBV7-3 with TRBJ2-5, with TRBD1 identical over 7 bases. Unmatched junction bases numbered 7, after V lost 2 bases and J lost 4 bases. In germline, CDR1 is SGHTA, CDR2 FQGTGA. The CDR3 covers 15 residues.

The chain couples TRBV27 to TRBJ1-2; 8 positions agree with TRBD1. The CDR3 is 14 amino acids. CDR1 MNHEY and CDR2 SMNVEV come from the germline V gene (reference sequence). Unmatched junction bases numbered 11, after V lost 6 bases and J lost 8 bases. CDR3 DNA: TGTGCCAGCAGCCCGAGGACAGGGATTAGAGGCTACACCTTC. It codes for CASSPRTGIRGYTF.

This chain uses TRBV4-1 with TRBJ1-6; D remains unclear. The CDR3 has 16 residues. Trimming removed 2 bases from V and 0 bases from J, with 8 bases in between. CDR1 and CDR2 (germline): MGHRA, YSYEKL. The CDR3 coding sequence is TGCGCCAGCAGCCAAACCCTGAGCTCCTATAATTCACCCCTCCACTTT. This sequence encodes CASSQTLSSYNSPLHF.

This sequence joins TRBV12-5 and TRBJ2-7; D is ambiguous. CDR1 is LGHNT, CDR2 FRNRAP, per germline. The CDR3 is 11 amino acids. The V gene lost 2 bases and the J gene lost 3 bases, with 2 bases spanning the gap. The CDR3 region is CASGLLYEQYF. In DNA form, the CDR3 reads TGTGCTAGTGGTTTGCTCTACGAGCAGTACTTC. The whole variable domain, filled in from reference TRBV12-5 and TRBJ2-7, reads DARVTQTPRHKVTEMGQEVTMRCQPILGHNTVFWYRQTMMQGLELLAYFRNRAPLDDSGMPKDRFSAEMPDATLATLKIQPSEPRDSAVYFCASGLLYEQYFGPGTRLTVT.

The chain links TRBV13 to TRBJ2-3, with 9 bases that match TRBD2. V was pared by 6 bases and J by 2 bases, with 9 bases of the junction left unmatched. Germline loops: CDR1 PRHDT, CDR2 FYEKMQ (reference sequence). This CDR3 region has 16 residues. CDR3 sequence reads: CASSNILAGSTDTQYF. CDR3 nucleotide sequence: TGTGCCAGCAGTAATATACTAGCGGGCTCCACAGATACGCAGTATTTT.

V gene TRBV11-2 combines with J gene TRBJ2-1, with 7 bases fitting TRBD2. Trimming removed 1 base from V and 5 bases from J; junction bases left unmatched: 2. The germline V gene has CDR1 SGHAT and CDR2 FQNNGV. The CDR3 totals 14 residues. DNA of the CDR3: TGTGCCAGCAGCTTAGGGGGGACTAACAATGAGCAGTTCTTC. It encodes CASSLGGTNNEQFF.

This CDR3 reads CASRRDFRETQYF. The DNA for the CDR3 is TGTGCCAGCAGGAGGGACTTCAGGGAGACCCAGTACTTC. This rearrangement joins TRBV2 to TRBJ2-5, with D perhaps matching TRBD2 (6 bases). Germline CDR1 and CDR2: SNHLY and FYNNEI. The CDR3 extends over 13 amino acids. Deletions cut 6 bases from V and 5 bases from J, with 13 bases between.

The rearrangement uses TRBV6-1 and TRBJ2-3; D call uncertain. The germline CDR1 and CDR2 sequences are MNHNS and SASEGT. V lost 3 bases and J 2 bases, leaving 6 bases between the germline ends. This CDR3 has 13 amino acids. The CDR3 DNA follows: TGTGCCAGCAGTGATCCAAACACAGATACGCAGTATTTT. Its protein product is CASSDPNTDTQYF.

The chain couples TRBV30 to TRBJ2-5; 8 bases line up with TRBD1. Germline trimming cut 2 bases from V and 6 bases from J; bases unmatched to any gene: 11. Germline CDR1 is GTSNPN and CDR2 is SVGIG (reference sequence). This CDR3 region has 15 residues. The CDR3 DNA follows: TGTGCCTGGAGTCACAACACGGACAGGGAACAGACCCAGTACTTC. This gives the protein CAWSHNTDREQTQYF.

The DNA of the CDR3 is TGTGCCAGCAGCCACCGGGGGAGCGGGCCCGAAGCTTTCTTT. This translates into CASSHRGSGPEAFF. J is TRBJ1-1 and V is TRBV11-1; perhaps TRBD1 as D (5 bases). The CDR3 has 14 residues. Germline V lookup: CDR1 SGHAT, CDR2 FQDESV (reference sequence). Between the trimmed V and J ends, which lost 5 bases and 8 bases, there was a span of 18 bases.

The CDR3 loop is CASNEGEVNTEAFF. CDR3 DNA: TGTGCCAGCAACGAGGGGGAAGTGAACACTGAAGCTTTCTTT. V gene TRBV7-9 combines with J gene TRBJ1-1; D might be TRBD1 (6 bases). V dropped 7 bases and J dropped 0 bases, with 12 bases sitting between them. The CDR3 extends over 14 amino acids. Looked up from germline, CDR1 is SEHNR and CDR2 is FQNEAQ (reference sequence).

The chain joins TRBV10-3 to TRBJ2-7; 9 nucleotides align to TRBD2. Looked up from germline, CDR1 is ENHRY and CDR2 is SYGVKD. The CDR3 consists of 15 residues. With 3 bases clipped from V and 4 bases from J, the junction kept 7 bases outside the gene matches. For the CDR3, the DNA is TGTGCCATCAGTGATGGGGGACTAGCATTTTACGAGCAGTACTTC. Its protein product is CAISDGGLAFYEQYF.